The present entry profiles one T cell receptor (beta chain) with its context. Its antigen remains unidentified. Sampled while nominally healthy, donors likely had unrecorded immune exposures. The data originate from a study of cytomegalovirus exposure and HLA in healthy donors. The study's findings and limits: Reportedly, HLA-A and HLA-B alleles of most subjects were accurately predicted from TCR beta. Some V segments (TRBV6-2 and TRBV6-3 among them) were excluded as indistinguishable.

PCR primers comprised 60 Vbeta and 13 Jbeta primers. Repertoires were generated with immunoSEQ multiplex PCR, while TCRdb's copy carries only in-frame clones and drops some. This sample has 90,000 to 130,000 clones, with less than 85% found just once. Germline CDR1 and CDR2: SGHRS and YFSETQ. V shed 4 bases, J shed 7 bases, and the junction held 5 bases outside the gene matches. The CDR3 covers 14 residues. The receptor's source is a young man in good health and CMV-seropositive. This chain connects TRBV5-1 to TRBJ2-1, with TRBD2 identical over 10 bases. Source material: PBMCs. The CDR3, as DNA: TGCGCCAGCAGCGGTCTAGCGGGGGAAAATGAGCAGTTCTTC. As protein: CASSGLAGENEQFF.